The entry below describes one TCR beta chain. What it binds is unknown. The data derive from a study of cytomegalovirus exposure and HLA in healthy donors. Study-level points and caveats: Later on, a genetic analysis was performed. It linked a missense variant in DCLRE1C with V- and J-gene trimming of TCR beta. On later analysis, the bulk of CMV-associated TCR beta chains appeared to be HLA-restricted. Published work reported that the classifier diagnosed cytomegalovirus status with high specificity and sensitivity.

PCR used 60 Vbeta primers and 13 Jbeta primers. Produced via immunoSEQ multiplex PCR; TCRdb's table is partial and in-frame only. The sample contains about 150,000 clones, about 64% of which appear only once. Unmatched junction bases numbered 9, after V lost 3 bases and J lost 0 bases. Germline V lookup: CDR1 SGHRS, CDR2 YFSETQ. This CDR3 has 18 amino acids. J is TRBJ1-3 and V is TRBV5-1; 10 nucleotides agree with TRBD1. The sequenced sample consisted of PBMCs. The receptor's source is a woman aged 55-70 years in good health and CMV-seropositive. CDR3 in amino acids: CASSWGTGAPFSGNTIYF. In DNA, the CDR3 is TGCGCCAGCAGCTGGGGGACAGGGGCCCCCTTCTCTGGAAACACCATATATTTT.